The 20 T cell receptor beta chains presented below share a single source sample, sequenced in a study of blood T cell repertoires in COVID-19. Clones were read by immunoSEQ multiplex PCR, and TCRdb kept only the in-frame ones, dropping some. The sample has about 130,000 clones, around 81% seen once. Sequenced sample: peripheral blood. The receptors come from a man aged 25-45 years with COVID-19, enrolled during active disease.

The CDR3 region is CAREGGRFNYGYTF. CDR3 DNA: TGTGCCAGGGAGGGAGGCCGTTTTAACTATGGCTACACCTTC. This chain joins TRBV2 and TRBJ1-2; D uncertain. V was trimmed by 9 bases and J by 1 base, leaving 15 bases between them. Germline CDR1 SNHLY, CDR2 FYNNEI. The CDR3 has 14 residues.

The J gene is TRBJ2-2, the V gene TRBV28, with TRBD2 identical over 10 bases. Germline V lookup: CDR1 MDHEN, CDR2 SYDVKM. CDR3 length: 15 residues. Unmatched junction bases numbered 3, after V lost 6 bases and J lost 2 bases. This CDR3 reads CASSWTSGNTGELFF. The CDR3 DNA is TGTGCCAGCAGCTGGACTAGCGGTAACACCGGGGAGCTGTTTTTT. Together with reference TRBV28 and TRBJ2-2, the CDR3 gives the full variable domain: DVKVTQSSRYLVKRTGEKVFLECVQDMDHENMFWYRQDPGLGLRLIYFSYDVKMKEKGDIPEGYSVSREKKERFSLILESASTNQTSMYLCASSWTSGNTGELFFGEGSRLTVL.

This chain uses TRBV7-9 with TRBJ1-6; D is ambiguous. The V gene's germline CDR1 is SEHNR and CDR2 FQNEAQ (reference sequence). CDR3 size: 13 residues. The germline V and J ends were trimmed by 5 bases and 8 bases, with 10 bases remaining between them. CDR3 sequence reads: CASSRPGDSPLHF. Here the CDR3 DNA reads TGTGCCAGCAGCCGACCCGGGGATTCACCCCTCCACTTT. The full variable domain, with the rest looked up from reference TRBV7-9 and TRBJ1-6, is DTGVSQNPRHKITKRGQNVTFRCDPISEHNRLYWYRQTLGQGPEFLTYFQNEAQLEKSRLLSDRFSAERPKGSFSTLEIQRTEQGDSAMYLCASSRPGDSPLHFGNGTRLTVT.

The chain combines TRBV7-9 with TRBJ1-6, with D perhaps matching TRBD1 (5 bases). The V gene lost 1 base and the J gene lost 14 bases, with 12 bases spanning the gap. CDR1 SEHNR and CDR2 FQNEAQ come from the germline V gene (reference sequence). CDR3 length: 13 amino acids. CDR3 sequence reads: CASSLDLGGALHF. CDR3 DNA sequence: TGTGCCAGCAGCTTAGACTTGGGGGGGGCCCTCCACTTT. Full variable domain (outside the CDR3, taken from reference TRBV7-9 and TRBJ1-6): DTGVSQNPRHKITKRGQNVTFRCDPISEHNRLYWYRQTLGQGPEFLTYFQNEAQLEKSRLLSDRFSAERPKGSFSTLEIQRTEQGDSAMYLCASSLDLGGALHFGNGTRLTVT.

J is TRBJ1-1 and V is TRBV18, with D possibly being TRBD1 (5 bases). This CDR3 spans 18 amino acids. CDR1 KGHSH and CDR2 LQKENI come from the germline V gene. The V gene lost 2 bases and the J gene lost 2 bases, with 21 bases spanning the gap. CDR3 sequence (DNA): TGTGCCAGCTCACCATTCGAAATAGCCGACAGCTTTAACACTGAAGCTTTCTTT. This gives the protein CASSPFEIADSFNTEAFF.

The chain has TRBV23-1 and TRBJ2-7; tentative D call: TRBD1 (5 bases). TRBV23-1 is an ORF, with its function uncertain. V was cut by 4 bases and J by 0 bases, with 28 bases left in between. This CDR3 comprises 20 residues. CDR3 loop: CASSPQDTLQDVITSYEQYF. The CDR3 DNA reads TGCGCCAGCAGTCCCCAGGATACATTACAGGACGTAATAACCTCCTACGAGCAGTACTTC.

In this sample, this clone turned up many times. V usage is TRBV11-3 and J usage is TRBJ2-5; 13 bases fit TRBD2. Germline V gives CDR1 SGHNT, CDR2 YENEEA. The CDR3 spans 16 residues. Trimming removed 4 bases from V and 5 bases from J; junction bases left unmatched: 7. The CDR3, as DNA: TGTGCCAGCAGCTCCCCCGGACTAGCGGGAGTGGAGACCCAGTACTTC. This sequence encodes CASSSPGLAGVETQYF.

The chain is built from TRBV6-5 and TRBJ2-2; TRBD1 might be the D (6 bases). The V gene's germline CDR1 is MNHEY and CDR2 SVGAGI. This CDR3 contains 16 residues. Trimming took off 0 bases at V and 2 bases at J, with 10 bases between the two ends. Here the CDR3 reads CASSYSGADNTGELFF. The CDR3 nucleotides read TGTGCCAGCAGTTACTCGGGGGCAGACAACACCGGGGAGCTGTTTTTT.

V and J are TRBV6-2 or TRBV6-3 and TRBJ2-7, with 8 nucleotides matching TRBD1. Per the germline V gene, CDR1 is MNHEY and CDR2 is SVGEGT. V shed 5 bases, J shed 3 bases, and the junction held 6 bases outside the gene matches. The CDR3 sequence is 14 residues long. This CDR3 reads CASSDPGQVYEQYF. CDR3 bases: TGTGCCAGCAGTGACCCGGGACAGGTCTACGAGCAGTACTTC.

CDR3 nucleotide sequence: TGTGCCAGCCACAGGGATTCCTACAATGAGCAGTTCTTC. This codes for CASHRDSYNEQFF. V is TRBV5-4 and J is TRBJ2-1; possibly TRBD1 for D (6 bases). V was pared by 7 bases and J by 1 base, with 9 bases between. CDR3 length: 13 residues. CDR1 SGHNT and CDR2 YYREEE come from the germline V gene (reference sequence).

The chain uses TRBV19 and TRBJ1-1, with 8 bases aligning to TRBD1. Germline lookup yields CDR1 LNHDA and CDR2 SQIVND (reference sequence). The CDR3 consists of 14 residues. With 5 bases clipped from V and 6 bases from J, the junction kept 8 bases outside the gene matches. CDR3 sequence (DNA): TGTGCCAGTAGTCGACAGGGGATAGATCCTGAAGCTTTCTTT. It specifies CASSRQGIDPEAFF.

The rearrangement links TRBV6-5 to TRBJ1-2; 11 nucleotides agree with TRBD1. The CDR3 contains 15 residues. Trimming removed 2 bases from V and 5 bases from J; junction bases left unmatched: 4. Per the germline V gene, CDR1 is MNHEY and CDR2 is SVGAGI. The CDR3 reads CASSYAGTGGYGYTF. The DNA of the CDR3 is TGTGCCAGCAGTTACGCGGGGACAGGGGGGTATGGCTACACCTTC.

The DNA of the CDR3 is TGTGCCAGCAGTTACTCGAGAGGGATAGAGGGCTACACCTTC. This sequence encodes CASSYSRGIEGYTF. The V and J genes are TRBV6-5 and TRBJ1-2; no definite D call. Germline V CDR1 and CDR2: MNHEY, SVGAGI. V gave up 0 bases and J gave up 8 bases, with 13 bases separating them. There are 14 residues in the CDR3.

The J gene is TRBJ2-7, the V gene TRBV4-2, with 10 bases identical to TRBD1. V shed 0 bases and J 2 bases; nucleotides not matched to a gene: 4. This CDR3 has 16 residues. Germline lookup yields CDR1 LGHNA and CDR2 YNFKEQ. CDR3 in amino acids: CASSQDLGTGAYEQYF. Here the CDR3 DNA reads TGTGCCAGCAGCCAAGATCTGGGGACAGGGGCCTACGAGCAGTACTTC.

The J gene is TRBJ1-1, the V gene TRBV19; 7 bases are shared with TRBD1. CDR3 size: 17 residues. With 1 base clipped from V and 1 base from J, the junction kept 9 bases outside the gene matches. In germline, CDR1 is LNHDA, CDR2 SQIVND (reference sequence). Here the CDR3 DNA reads TGTGCCAGTAGTATAGGGGGCAGGGGACAGACGAACACTGAAGCTTTCTTT. It encodes CASSIGGRGQTNTEAFF.

The chain has TRBV7-9 and TRBJ1-3; possibly TRBD1 for D (6 bases). CDR1 and CDR2 from the germline V gene are SEHNR and FQNEAQ (reference sequence). V was cut by 5 bases and J by 6 bases, with 20 bases left in between. The CDR3 is made up of 16 amino acids. The chain's CDR3 is CASSARSGERLNTIYF. CDR3 bases: TGTGCCAGCAGCGCTAGATCAGGGGAACGACTAAACACCATATATTTT.

A few counts support this clone. V is TRBV6-2 or TRBV6-3 and J is TRBJ2-7; 7 nucleotides line up with TRBD1. This CDR3 spans 11 amino acids. V was pared by 6 bases and J by 10 bases, with 6 bases of the junction left unmatched. Germline values: CDR1 MNHEY, CDR2 SVGEGT. The chain's CDR3 is CASSRDRYQYF. In DNA, the CDR3 is TGTGCCAGCAGCCGGGACAGATACCAGTACTTC.

The chain combines TRBV5-8 with TRBJ2-7; D remains unclear. CDR3 length: 13 residues. V lost 3 bases and J lost 12, with 19 bases in between. From germline, CDR1 is SGHTS and CDR2 YDEGEE. The CDR3 is CASSSVVQRKAYF. The CDR3 DNA is TGTGCCAGCAGCTCTGTTGTACAGAGAAAAGCGTACTTC.

The chain links TRBV19 to TRBJ1-1; a possible D gene is TRBD1 (6 bases). Germline CDR1 LNHDA, CDR2 SQIVND (reference sequence). V lost 9 bases to trimming and J lost 1 base, with 18 bases between them. The CDR3 length is 15 residues. The CDR3 here is CASTGHRRANTEAFF. The DNA for the CDR3 is TGTGCCAGCACGGGACACCGAAGGGCGAACACTGAAGCTTTCTTT.

This chain joins TRBV6-6 and TRBJ2-1; 10 positions match TRBD1. The CDR3 runs 16 residues. Per the germline V gene, CDR1 is MNHNY and CDR2 is SVGAGI (reference sequence). The J segment lost 2 bases and the V segment lost 5 bases, leaving 6 bases of the junction unmatched. CDR3 bases: TGTGCCAGCAGTCGCTCGACAGGGGGCGCCTACAATGAGCAGTTCTTC. Protein: CASSRSTGGAYNEQFF.